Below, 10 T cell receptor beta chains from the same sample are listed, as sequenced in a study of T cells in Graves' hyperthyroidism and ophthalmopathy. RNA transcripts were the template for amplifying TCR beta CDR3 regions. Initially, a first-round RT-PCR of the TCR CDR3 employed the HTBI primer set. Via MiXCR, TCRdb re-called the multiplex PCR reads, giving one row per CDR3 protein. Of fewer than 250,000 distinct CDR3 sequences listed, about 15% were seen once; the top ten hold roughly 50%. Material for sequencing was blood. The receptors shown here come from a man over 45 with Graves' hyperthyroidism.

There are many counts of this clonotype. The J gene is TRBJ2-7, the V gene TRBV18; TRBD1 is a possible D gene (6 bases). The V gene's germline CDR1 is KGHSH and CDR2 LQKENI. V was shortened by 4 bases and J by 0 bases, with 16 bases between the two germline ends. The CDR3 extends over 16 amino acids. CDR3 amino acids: CASSRTRDTHSYEQYF. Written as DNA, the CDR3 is TGTGCCAGCTCACGGACCCGGGACACGCACTCCTACGAGCAGTACTTC.

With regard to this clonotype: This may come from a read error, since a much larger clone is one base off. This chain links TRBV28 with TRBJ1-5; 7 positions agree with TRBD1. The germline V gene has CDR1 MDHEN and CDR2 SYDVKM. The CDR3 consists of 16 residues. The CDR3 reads CAGRPRQGGSNQPQHF. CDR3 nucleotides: TGTGCCGGCAGACCGCGACAGGGAGGAAGCAATCAGCCCCAGCATTTT.

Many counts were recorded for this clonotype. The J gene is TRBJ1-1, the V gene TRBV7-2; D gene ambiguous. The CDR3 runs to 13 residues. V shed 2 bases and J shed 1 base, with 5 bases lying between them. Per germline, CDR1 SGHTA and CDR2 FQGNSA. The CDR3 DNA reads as TGTGCCAGCAGCTTAAGACAGAACACTGAAGCTTTCTTT. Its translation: CASSLRQNTEAFF. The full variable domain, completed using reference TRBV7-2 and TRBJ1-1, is GAGVSQSPSNKVTEKGKDVELRCDPISGHTALYWYRQSLGQGLEFLIYFQGNSAPDKSGLPSDRFSAERTGGSVSTLTIQRTQQEDSAVYLCASSLRQNTEAFFGQGTRLTVV.

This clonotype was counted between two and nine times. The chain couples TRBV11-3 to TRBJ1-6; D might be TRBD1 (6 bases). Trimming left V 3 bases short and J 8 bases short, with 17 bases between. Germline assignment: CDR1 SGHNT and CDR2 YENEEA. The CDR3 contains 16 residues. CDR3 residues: CASSFGGQLGYSPLHF. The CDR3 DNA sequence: TGTGCCAGCAGCTTTGGAGGACAGCTTGGGTATTCACCCCTCCACTTT. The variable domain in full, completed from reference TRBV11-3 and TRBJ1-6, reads EAGVVQSPRYKIIEKKQPVAFWCNPISGHNTLYWYLQNLGQGPELLIRYENEEAVDDSQLPKDRFSAERLKGVDSTLKIQPAELGDSAVYLCASSFGGQLGYSPLHFGNGTRLTVT.

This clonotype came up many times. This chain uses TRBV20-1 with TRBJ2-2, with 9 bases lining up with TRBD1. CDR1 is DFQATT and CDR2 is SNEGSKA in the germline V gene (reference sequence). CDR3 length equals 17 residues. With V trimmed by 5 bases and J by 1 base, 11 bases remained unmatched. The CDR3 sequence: CSAQRVDRGRNTGELFF. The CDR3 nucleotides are TGCAGTGCTCAACGGGTGGACAGGGGACGGAACACCGGGGAGCTGTTTTTT.

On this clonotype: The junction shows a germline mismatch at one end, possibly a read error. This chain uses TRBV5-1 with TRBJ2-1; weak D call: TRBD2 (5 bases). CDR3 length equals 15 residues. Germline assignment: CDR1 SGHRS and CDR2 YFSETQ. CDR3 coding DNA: TGTGCCAGCAGCTTCATCCAGAGGAGGTACAATGAGCAGTTCTTC. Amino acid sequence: CASSFIQRRYNEQFF.

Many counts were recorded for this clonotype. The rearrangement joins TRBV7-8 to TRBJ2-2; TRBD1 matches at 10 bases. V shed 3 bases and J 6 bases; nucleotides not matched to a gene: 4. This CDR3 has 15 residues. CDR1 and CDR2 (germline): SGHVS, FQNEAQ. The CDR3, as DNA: TGTGCCAGCAGCTTTGGGGACAGGGGCGCCGGGGAGCTGTTTTTT. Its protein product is CASSFGDRGAGELFF.

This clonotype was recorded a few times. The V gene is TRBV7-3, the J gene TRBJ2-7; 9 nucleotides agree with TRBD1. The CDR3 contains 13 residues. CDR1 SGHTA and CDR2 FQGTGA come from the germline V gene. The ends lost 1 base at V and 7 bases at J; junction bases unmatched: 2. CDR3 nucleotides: TGTGCCAGCAGCTTAAGGACAGGGGCTGAGCAGTACTTC. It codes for CASSLRTGAEQYF.

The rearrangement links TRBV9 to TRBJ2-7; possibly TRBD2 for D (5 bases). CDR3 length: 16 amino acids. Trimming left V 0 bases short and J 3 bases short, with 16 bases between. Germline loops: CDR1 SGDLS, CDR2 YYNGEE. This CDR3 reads CASSVDVGDRGYEQYF. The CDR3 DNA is TGTGCCAGCAGCGTAGACGTCGGGGATCGAGGCTACGAGCAGTACTTC.

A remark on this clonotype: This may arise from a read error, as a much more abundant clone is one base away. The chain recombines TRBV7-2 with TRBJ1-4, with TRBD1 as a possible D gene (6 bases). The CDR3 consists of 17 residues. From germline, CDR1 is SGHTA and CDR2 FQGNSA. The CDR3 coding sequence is TGTGCCAGCAGCTTAGTGTTGACTGCAGGGGCGGGTGAAAAACTGCTTTTT. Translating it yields CASSLVLTAGAGEKLLF. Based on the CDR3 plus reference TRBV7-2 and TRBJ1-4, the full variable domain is GAGVSQSPSNKVTEKGKDVELRCDPISGHTALYWYRQSLGQGLEFLIYFQGNSAPDKSGLPSDRFSAERTGGSVSTLTIQRTQQEDSAVYLCASSLVLTAGAGEKLLFGSGTQLSVL.